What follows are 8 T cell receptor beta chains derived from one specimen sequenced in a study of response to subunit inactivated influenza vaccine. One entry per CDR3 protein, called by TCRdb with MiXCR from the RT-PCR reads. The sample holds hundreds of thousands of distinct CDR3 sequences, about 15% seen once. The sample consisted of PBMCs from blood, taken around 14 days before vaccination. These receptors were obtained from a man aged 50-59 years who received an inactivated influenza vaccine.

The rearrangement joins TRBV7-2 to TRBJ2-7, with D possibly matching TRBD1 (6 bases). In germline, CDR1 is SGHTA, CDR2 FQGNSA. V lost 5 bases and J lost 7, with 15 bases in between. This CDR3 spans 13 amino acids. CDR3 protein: CASSRSRDKEQYF. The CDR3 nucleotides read TGTGCCAGCAGCCGGTCCCGGGACAAGGAGCAGTACTTC.

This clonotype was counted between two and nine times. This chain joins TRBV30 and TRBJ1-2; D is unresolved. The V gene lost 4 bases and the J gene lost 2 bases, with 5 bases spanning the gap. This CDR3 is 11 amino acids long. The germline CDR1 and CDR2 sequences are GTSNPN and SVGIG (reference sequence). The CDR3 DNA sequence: TGTGCCTGGACAGGCAACTATGGCTACACCTTC. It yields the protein CAWTGNYGYTF.

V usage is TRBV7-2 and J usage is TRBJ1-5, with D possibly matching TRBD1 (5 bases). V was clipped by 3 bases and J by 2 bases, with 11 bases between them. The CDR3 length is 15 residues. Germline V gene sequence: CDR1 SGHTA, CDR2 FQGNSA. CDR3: CASSFEGLGNQPQHF. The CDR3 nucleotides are TGTGCCAGCAGCTTCGAGGGGCTGGGCAATCAGCCCCAGCATTTT.

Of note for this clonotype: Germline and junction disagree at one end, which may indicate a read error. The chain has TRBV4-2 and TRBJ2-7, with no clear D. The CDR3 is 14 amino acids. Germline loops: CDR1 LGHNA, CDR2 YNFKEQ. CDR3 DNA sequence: TGTGGCAGCAGCCAAGATCAGGCACTCTACGAGCAGTACTTC. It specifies CGSSQDQALYEQYF.

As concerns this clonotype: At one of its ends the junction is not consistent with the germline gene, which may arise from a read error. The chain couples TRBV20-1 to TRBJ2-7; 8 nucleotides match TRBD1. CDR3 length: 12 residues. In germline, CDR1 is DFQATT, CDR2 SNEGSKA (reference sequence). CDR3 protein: CSARTDRGIPWF. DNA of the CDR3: TGCAGTGCTAGAACCGACAGGGGCATTCCTTGGTTC.

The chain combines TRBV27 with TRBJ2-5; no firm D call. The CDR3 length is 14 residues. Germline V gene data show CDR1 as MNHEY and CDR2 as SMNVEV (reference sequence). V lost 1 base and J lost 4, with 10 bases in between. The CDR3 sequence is CASSLYPGRETQYF. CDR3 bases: TGTGCCAGCAGTTTATATCCAGGACGAGAGACCCAGTACTTC.

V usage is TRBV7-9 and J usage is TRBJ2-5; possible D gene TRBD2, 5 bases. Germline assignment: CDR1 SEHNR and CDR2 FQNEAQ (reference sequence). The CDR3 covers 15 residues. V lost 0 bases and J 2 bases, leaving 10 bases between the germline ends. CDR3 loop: CASSLAEVRQETQYF. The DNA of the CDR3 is TGTGCCAGCAGCTTAGCGGAGGTCCGGCAAGAGACCCAGTACTTC.

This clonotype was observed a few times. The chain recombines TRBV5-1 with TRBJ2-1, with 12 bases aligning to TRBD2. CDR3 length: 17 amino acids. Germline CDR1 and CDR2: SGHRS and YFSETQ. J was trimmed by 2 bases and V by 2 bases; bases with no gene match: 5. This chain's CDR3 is CASSFGSSGGAYNEQFF. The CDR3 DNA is TGCGCCAGCAGCTTCGGGTCTAGCGGGGGGGCCTACAATGAGCAGTTCTTC. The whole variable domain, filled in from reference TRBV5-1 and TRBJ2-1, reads KAGVTQTPRYLIKTRGQQVTLSCSPISGHRSVSWYQQTPGQGLQFLFEYFSETQRNKGNFPGRFSGRQFSNSRSEMNVSTLELGDSALYLCASSFGSSGGAYNEQFFGPGTRLTVL.